This passage covers 22 T cell receptor beta chains from one sample sequenced in a study of blood T cell repertoires in COVID-19. The table came from immunoSEQ multiplex PCR; TCRdb's copy has only in-frame clones and leaves some out. This table has approximately 300,000 clones, roughly 90% appearing once. Sequenced material: peripheral blood. These receptors originate from a woman aged 45-65 years who had recovered from COVID-19.

The chain employs TRBV6-2 or TRBV6-3 and TRBJ2-7; 7 bases align to TRBD1. In germline, CDR1 is MNHEY, CDR2 SVGEGT. The CDR3 has 14 amino acids. V shed 4 bases, J shed 3 bases, and the junction held 6 bases outside the gene matches. As DNA, the CDR3 is TGTGCCAGCAGTTCGACAGGGACCTTCTACGAGCAGTACTTC. Translation: CASSSTGTFYEQYF.

The rearrangement links TRBV7-9 to TRBJ1-1, with a weak D call TRBD1 (6 bases). Trimming stripped 6 bases from V and 7 bases from J, with 12 bases between. CDR3 size: 12 residues. From germline, CDR1 is SEHNR and CDR2 FQNEAQ (reference sequence). CDR3 residues: CASSSDRGEAFF. The CDR3 coding sequence is TGTGCCAGCAGTTCGGACAGAGGTGAAGCTTTCTTT.

This chain connects TRBV10-3 to TRBJ2-1; D gene uncertain. This CDR3 is 15 amino acids long. V lost 6 bases and J lost 0, with 12 bases in between. Germline loops: CDR1 ENHRY, CDR2 SYGVKD. The CDR3 loop is CAIRGQVSSYNEQFF. The CDR3 region has the DNA TGTGCCATCAGGGGCCAAGTTAGCTCCTACAATGAGCAGTTCTTC.

The genes are TRBV6-6 and TRBJ1-3, with D perhaps TRBD1 (5 bases). The CDR3 is made up of 12 amino acids. The V and J ends lost 6 bases and 3 bases respectively, with 6 bases between them. Germline lookup yields CDR1 MNHNY and CDR2 SVGAGI (reference sequence). The CDR3 loop reads CASRGDGNTIYF. The CDR3 DNA reads TGTGCCAGCAGAGGGGATGGAAACACCATATATTTT.

V usage is TRBV7-9 and J usage is TRBJ1-3; 8 bases fit TRBD1. The V gene's germline CDR1 is SEHNR and CDR2 FQNEAQ (reference sequence). The V and J ends lost 4 bases and 3 bases, in that order; junction bases with no gene match: 8. The CDR3 length is 16 residues. CDR3 sequence reads: CASSWGTGPNGNTIYF. In nucleotides, the CDR3 is TGTGCCAGCAGCTGGGGGACAGGCCCCAATGGAAACACCATATATTTT.

The genes are TRBV10-3 and TRBJ2-3; 7 bases are a match to TRBD1. This CDR3 has 15 residues. The germline CDR1 and CDR2 sequences are ENHRY and SYGVKD. Trimming at V came to 9 bases and at J to 0 bases, leaving 9 bases not matched to a gene. The CDR3: CAISPGTASTDTQYF. The CDR3 region has the DNA TGTGCCATTTCCCCTGGGACAGCTAGCACAGATACGCAGTATTTT.

The chain recombines TRBV4-1 with TRBJ1-5; 9 nucleotides line up with TRBD1. The V gene's germline CDR1 is MGHRA and CDR2 YSYEKL. The V and J ends lost 0 bases and 4 bases, in that order; junction bases with no gene match: 4. The CDR3 sequence is 16 residues long. The CDR3 region is CASSQEGTGLNQPQHF. The CDR3, as DNA: TGCGCCAGCAGCCAAGAGGGGACAGGGCTGAATCAGCCCCAGCATTTT.

This clone occurred once. The chain is built from TRBV27 and TRBJ1-5, with a weak D call TRBD1 (6 bases). The V and J ends lost 3 bases and 1 base respectively, with 10 bases between them. The CDR3 extends over 15 amino acids. CDR1 and CDR2 from the germline V gene are MNHEY and SMNVEV (reference sequence). The CDR3 loop is CASSLRQASNQPQHF. The CDR3, as DNA: TGTGCCAGCAGTTTGCGACAGGCGAGCAATCAGCCCCAGCATTTT.

This clone was seen only a few times. The chain links TRBV5-1 to TRBJ1-5; D gene unclear. Trimming shortened V by 0 bases and J by 9 bases, and 16 bases separated the two germline ends. Germline loops: CDR1 SGHRS, CDR2 YFSETQ. The length of the CDR3 is 15 residues. CDR3 nucleotide sequence: TGCGCCAGCAGCTTGGACTCCTCGGCGGTTTGGCCCCAGCATTTT. Residues: CASSLDSSAVWPQHF.

This sequence joins TRBV19 and TRBJ1-2; D is uncertain. CDR3 length: 15 residues. Germline V lookup: CDR1 LNHDA, CDR2 SQIVND (reference sequence). Trimming removed 1 base from V and 5 bases from J, with 14 bases in between. As DNA, the CDR3 is TGTGCCAGTAGTATAGTAGGCCGCCGGGAGTATGGCTACACCTTC. Residues: CASSIVGRREYGYTF.

The V and J genes are TRBV7-3 and TRBJ2-3; 8 positions match TRBD2. J lost 12 bases, V lost 5 bases, and 7 bases had no gene match. Germline CDR1 reads SGHTA; CDR2 reads FQGTGA. The length of the CDR3 is 12 residues. CDR3: CASSADSGIQYF. DNA of the CDR3: TGTGCCAGCAGCGCAGATAGCGGGATACAGTATTTT.

The chain links TRBV20-1 to TRBJ2-5; TRBD2 matches at 10 bases. Germline V gene data show CDR1 as DFQATT and CDR2 as SNEGSKA (reference sequence). The CDR3 runs to 15 residues. V was clipped by 3 bases and J by 2 bases; unmatched bases: 6. This CDR3 reads CSASSLAGWQETQYF. The CDR3 DNA reads TGCAGTGCTAGTTCACTAGCGGGGTGGCAAGAGACCCAGTACTTC.

The chain couples TRBV7-2 to TRBJ2-5; TRBD2 matches 8 bases. With V trimmed by 2 bases and J by 1 base, 6 bases remained unmatched. CDR1 is SGHTA, CDR2 FQGNSA, per germline. This CDR3 spans 16 amino acids. In DNA form, the CDR3 reads TGTGCCAGCAGCTTATCGTCTAGCGGGTCCCAAGAGACCCAGTACTTC. Translated: CASSLSSSGSQETQYF.

In its sample, this clone was seen once. The chain uses TRBV2 and TRBJ2-3; TRBD2 agrees at 8 bases. Germline V gives CDR1 SNHLY, CDR2 FYNNEI. This CDR3 is 15 amino acids long. J lost 5 bases, V lost 2 bases, and 6 bases had no gene match. CDR3 region: CASSEIRGGQDTQYF. In nucleotides, the CDR3 is TGTGCCAGCAGTGAAATCCGGGGGGGGCAAGATACGCAGTATTTT.

The chain links TRBV5-1 to TRBJ2-7, with 7 bases aligning to TRBD2. CDR1 is SGHRS, CDR2 YFSETQ, per germline. This CDR3 has 15 residues. Trimming removed 3 bases from V and 3 bases from J; junction bases left unmatched: 9. In DNA, the CDR3 is TGCGCCAGCAGCTCATGGGGGGGAGTCAACTACGAGCAGTACTTC. This encodes CASSSWGGVNYEQYF.

This chain connects TRBV30 to TRBJ1-2; possibly TRBD1 for D (5 bases). CDR1 and CDR2 (germline): GTSNPN, SVGIG (reference sequence). V lost 8 bases and J lost 8, with 12 bases in between. The CDR3 loop spans 10 amino acids. In DNA form, the CDR3 reads TGTGCCACTATCGGGGGAGGCTACACCTTC. Translation: CATIGGGYTF.

The chain has TRBV5-1 and TRBJ1-3; D remains ambiguous. Germline CDR1 SGHRS, CDR2 YFSETQ. V dropped 6 bases and J dropped 0 bases, with 10 bases sitting between them. This CDR3 has 14 residues. CDR3 sequence (DNA): TGCGCCAGCAAAGGGAGTTTCTCTGGAAACACCATATATTTT. Protein sequence: CASKGSFSGNTIYF. The variable domain in full, with the rest retrieved from reference TRBV5-1 and TRBJ1-3, is KAGVTQTPRYLIKTRGQQVTLSCSPISGHRSVSWYQQTPGQGLQFLFEYFSETQRNKGNFPGRFSGRQFSNSRSEMNVSTLELGDSALYLCASKGSFSGNTIYFGEGSWLTVV.

The rearrangement links TRBV5-1 to TRBJ1-1; D not certain. The germline gives CDR1 SGHRS, CDR2 YFSETQ. The germline V and J ends were trimmed by 0 bases and 3 bases, with 6 bases remaining between them. The length of the CDR3 is 13 residues. CDR3 nucleotides: TGCGCCAGCAGCTTGGTGTCGGACACTGAAGCTTTCTTT. Protein product: CASSLVSDTEAFF.

V usage is TRBV18 and J usage is TRBJ1-1, with D perhaps matching TRBD1 (6 bases). This CDR3 comprises 16 residues. Trimming took off 6 bases at V and 4 bases at J, with 21 bases between the two ends. Germline V gene sequence: CDR1 KGHSH, CDR2 LQKENI. The CDR3 bases are TGTGCCAGCTCCCCCAATATGGGCAGGGGCGGCACTGAAGCTTTCTTT. As protein: CASSPNMGRGGTEAFF.

In the case of this clone: Germline and junction disagree at one end, which may indicate a read error. The chain links TRBV7-7 to TRBJ2-3, with 7 bases matching TRBD2. The germline gives CDR1 SSHAT, CDR2 FNYEAQ (reference sequence). CDR3 length: 15 residues. CDR3 in DNA: TGTGCTAGCAGCCCAGGACTAGATAGCACAGATACGCAGTATTTT. It translates to CASSPGLDSTDTQYF.

J is TRBJ2-7 and V is TRBV9; maybe TRBD2 (5 bases). Germline CDR1 is SGDLS and CDR2 is YYNGEE. The length of the CDR3 is 15 residues. V gave up 0 bases and J gave up 1 base, with 11 bases separating them. CDR3 DNA: TGTGCCAGCAGCGTAGGGCGGGTTTCATCCTACGAGCAGTACTTC. This gives the protein CASSVGRVSSYEQYF.

This chain uses TRBV4-2 with TRBJ2-5; TRBD2 aligns across 15 bases. The V gene end was trimmed by 5 bases and the J gene end by 0 bases; junction bases not matched to a gene: 7. CDR3 length equals 18 residues. Germline V lookup: CDR1 LGHNA, CDR2 YNFKEQ. The CDR3 DNA reads as TGTGCCAGCAGCGACGGACTAGCGGGGGGGCGGTACCAAGAGACCCAGTACTTC. Encoded protein: CASSDGLAGGRYQETQYF.